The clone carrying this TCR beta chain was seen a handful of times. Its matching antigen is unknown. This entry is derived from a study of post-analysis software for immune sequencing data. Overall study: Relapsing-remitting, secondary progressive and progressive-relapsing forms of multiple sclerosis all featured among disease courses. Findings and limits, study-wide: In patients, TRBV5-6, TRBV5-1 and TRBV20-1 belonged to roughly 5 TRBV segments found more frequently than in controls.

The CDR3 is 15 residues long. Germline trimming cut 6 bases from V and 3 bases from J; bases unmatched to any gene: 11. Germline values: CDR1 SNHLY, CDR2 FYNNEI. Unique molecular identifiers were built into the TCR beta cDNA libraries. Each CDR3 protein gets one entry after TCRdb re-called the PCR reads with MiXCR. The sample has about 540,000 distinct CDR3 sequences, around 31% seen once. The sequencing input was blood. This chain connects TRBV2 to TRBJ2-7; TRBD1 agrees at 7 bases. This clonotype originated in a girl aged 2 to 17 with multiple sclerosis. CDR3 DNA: TGTGCCAGCAGACGCCGTGCGACAGGGCACTACGAGCAGTACTTC. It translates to CASRRRATGHYEQYF.